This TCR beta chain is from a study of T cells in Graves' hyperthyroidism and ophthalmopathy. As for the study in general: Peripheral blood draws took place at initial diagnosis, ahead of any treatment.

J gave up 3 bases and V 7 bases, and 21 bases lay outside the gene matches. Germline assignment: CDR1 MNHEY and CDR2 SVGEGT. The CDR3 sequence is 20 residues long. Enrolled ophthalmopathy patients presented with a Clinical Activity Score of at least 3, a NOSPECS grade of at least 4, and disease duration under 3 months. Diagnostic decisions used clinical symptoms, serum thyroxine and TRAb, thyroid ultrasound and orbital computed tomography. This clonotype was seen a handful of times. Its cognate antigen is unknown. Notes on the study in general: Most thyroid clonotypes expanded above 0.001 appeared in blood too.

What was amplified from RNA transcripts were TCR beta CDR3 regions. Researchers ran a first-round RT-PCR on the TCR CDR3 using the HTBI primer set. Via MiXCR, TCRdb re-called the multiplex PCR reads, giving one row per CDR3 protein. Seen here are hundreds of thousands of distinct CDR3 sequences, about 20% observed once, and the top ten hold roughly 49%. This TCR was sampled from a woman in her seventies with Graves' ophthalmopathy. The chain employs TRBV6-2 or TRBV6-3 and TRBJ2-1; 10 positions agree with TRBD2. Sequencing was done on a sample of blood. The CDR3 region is CASIPQPGLANDIHYNEQFF. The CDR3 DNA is TGTGCCAGCATTCCCCAACCGGGACTAGCGAACGATATCCACTACAATGAGCAGTTCTTC.